The entry below describes one T cell receptor beta chain. Per the germline V gene, CDR1 is MNHEY and CDR2 is SMNVEV (reference sequence). This CDR3 spans 14 amino acids. Trimming at V came to 2 bases and at J to 7 bases, leaving 2 bases not matched to a gene. The record originates from a study of chemoradiotherapy in HPV16-positive cancers. Generated by immunoSEQ multiplex PCR, the TCRdb table keeps only in-frame clones and is missing some. The top ten clones hold about 3.6% of a sample with 30,000 to 40,000 clones, roughly 90% of them seen once. The chain links TRBV27 to TRBJ2-5; TRBD2 matches 12 bases. This sequence originates from a human donor with HPV-associated anogenital cancer. The material sequenced was blood, taken from a patient who underwent chemoradiotherapy. In DNA form, the CDR3 reads TGTGCCAGCAGTTTAGCGACTAGCGGGGGGACCCAGTACTTC. Its protein is CASSLATSGGTQYF.